This entry features one T cell receptor (beta chain) sequence. This CDR3 has 15 residues. The germline V gene encodes CDR1 MNHEY and CDR2 SMNVEV (reference sequence). The trim removed 1 base at V and 4 bases at J, leaving 4 bases unmatched. A sample-barcoded 5' primer and a J-beta primer mix were used in a second PCR of about 7 to 12 cycles. TCRdb recomputed calls from the 5' RACE reads with MiXCR, one row per CDR3 protein. Of some 1,500,000 distinct CDR3 sequences in the sample, about 42% were seen once. The data belong to a study of blood T cells in healthy people across ages. Sequences were obtained from blood. The source is a woman aged 18 to 35 in good health. The gene calls are TRBV27 and TRBJ2-3; 8 bases line up with TRBD2. The CDR3 DNA follows: TGTGCCAGCAGTTTATTTGCGGGAGGATCAGATACGCAGTATTTT. It yields the protein CASSLFAGGSDTQYF.